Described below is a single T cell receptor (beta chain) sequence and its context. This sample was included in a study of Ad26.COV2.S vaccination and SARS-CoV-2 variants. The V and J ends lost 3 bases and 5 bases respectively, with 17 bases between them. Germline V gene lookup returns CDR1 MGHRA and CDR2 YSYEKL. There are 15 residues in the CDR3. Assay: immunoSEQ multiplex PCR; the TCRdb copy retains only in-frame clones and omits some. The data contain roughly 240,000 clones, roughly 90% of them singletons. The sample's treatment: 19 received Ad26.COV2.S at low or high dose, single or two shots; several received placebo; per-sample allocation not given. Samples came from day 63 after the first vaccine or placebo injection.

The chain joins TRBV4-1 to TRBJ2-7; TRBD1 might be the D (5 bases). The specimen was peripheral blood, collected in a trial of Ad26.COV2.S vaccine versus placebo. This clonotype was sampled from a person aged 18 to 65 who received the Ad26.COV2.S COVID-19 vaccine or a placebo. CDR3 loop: CASSHEQALGHEQYF. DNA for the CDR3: TGCGCCAGCAGCCACGAACAGGCACTTGGGCACGAGCAGTACTTC.